This entry lists 2 T cell receptor beta chains sequenced from one sample in a study of identical twins. MiXCR, run by TCRdb on the 5' RACE reads, gives a single entry per CDR3 protein. The sample has approximately 890,000 distinct CDR3 sequences; approximately 13% are singletons. This same sample was also part of a study on yellow fever vaccine responses in identical twins.

Sequenced sample: PBMCs. These receptors were taken from a woman in her late teens or twenties in good health.

There are many counts of this clonotype. V and J are TRBV7-3 and TRBJ2-1, with 8 bases matching TRBD2. The CDR3 covers 14 residues. J was trimmed by 7 bases and V by 5 bases; bases with no gene match: 7. Germline CDR1 and CDR2: SGHTA and FQGTGA. CDR3 in amino acids: CASSPGLAQNEQFF. CDR3 nucleotides: TGTGCCAGCAGCCCCGGACTAGCACAGAATGAGCAGTTCTTC.

This clonotype was seen a handful of times. As DNA, the CDR3 is TGTGCCAGCAGCCCCCAACCAGGGGGCGGGAAAAACATTCAGTACTTC. Protein product: CASSPQPGGGKNIQYF. V is TRBV13 and J is TRBJ2-4, with TRBD1 matching over 8 bases. CDR1 is PRHDT, CDR2 FYEKMQ, per germline (reference sequence). The trim removed 5 bases at V and 4 bases at J, leaving 10 bases unmatched. The CDR3 totals 16 residues. The full variable domain, completed using reference TRBV13 and TRBJ2-4, is AAGVIQSPRHLIKEKRETATLKCYPIPRHDTVYWYQQGPGQDPQFLISFYEKMQSDKGSIPDRFSAQQFSDYHSELNMSSLELGDSALYFCASSPQPGGGKNIQYFGAGTRLSVL.